The 6 T cell receptor beta chains below were found in one sample sequenced in a study of tumor-infiltrating lymphocytes in primary liver carcinoma. Germline DNA was also extracted, and blood RNA was taken from unsorted whole blood. Constant-region priming of around 530 ng total RNA yielded TCR beta cDNA. Nested multiplex PCR, run for three rounds with slightly modified ARM-PCR, yielded TCR beta libraries. TRBV1-TRBV30 forward primers and a C-beta reverse primer were used in the first two PCR rounds, which each ran for approximately 10 cycles. TCRdb reprocessed the multiplex PCR reads via MiXCR and lists one record per CDR3 protein. The sample includes 330,000 or so distinct CDR3 sequences, approximately 65% of them seen just once. Material: peripheral blood. The receptors were gathered from a man between 35 and 55 years old with primary liver carcinoma and hepatitis B virus infection.

In this sample, this clonotype turned up a few times. The J gene is TRBJ1-1, the V gene TRBV6-1; D unclear. Germline V lookup: CDR1 MNHNS, CDR2 SASEGT. V lost 5 bases to trimming and J lost 3 bases, with 13 bases between them. CDR3 size: 14 residues. The CDR3 is CASSPTYRYTEAFF. The CDR3 nucleotides are TGTGCCAGCAGTCCGACATATAGATACACTGAAGCTTTCTTT.

This clonotype was found many times. The V call is TRBV4-1, the J call TRBJ2-7; 8 positions match TRBD2. Trimming cost V 4 bases and J 1 base; bases outside gene matches: 9. Germline CDR1 MGHRA, CDR2 YSYEKL. The CDR3 length is 16 residues. This chain's CDR3 is CASSLGVTSGSYEQYF. The CDR3 coding sequence is TGCGCCAGCAGCCTAGGTGTAACTAGCGGTTCCTACGAGCAGTACTTC.

The sample holds a few counts of this clonotype. DNA of the CDR3: TGTGCCAGCAGCCAGCTCCTAGGGGACTCCTACGAGCAGTACTTC. Translated, it gives CASSQLLGDSYEQYF. The J gene is TRBJ2-7, the V gene TRBV4-2; a weak D match, TRBD1 (5 bases). CDR1 and CDR2 from the germline V gene are LGHNA and YNFKEQ. Trimming cost V 3 bases and J 0 bases, with 12 bases left between them. The CDR3 runs to 15 residues.

The V and J genes are TRBV6-1 and TRBJ1-6; perhaps TRBD1 as D (5 bases). This CDR3 contains 14 residues. The germline CDR1 and CDR2 sequences are MNHNS and SASEGT. V gave up 1 base and J gave up 10 bases, with 11 bases separating them. Here the CDR3 reads CASSEGQGYSPLHF. The CDR3 nucleotides read TGTGCCAGCAGTGAAGGTCAGGGTTACTCACCCCTCCACTTT.

The CDR3 DNA reads TGTGCCAGCAGGTTAACAGGCTTGGGTACGCAGTATTTT. Translating it yields CASRLTGLGTQYF. The chain joins TRBV11-2 to TRBJ2-3; TRBD1 might be the D (5 bases). Trimming left V 6 bases short and J 8 bases short, with 15 bases between. Germline V gene sequence: CDR1 SGHAT, CDR2 FQNNGV. This CDR3 is built from 13 residues.

This clonotype was detected ten times or more. This sequence joins TRBV6-2 or TRBV6-3 and TRBJ2-7; the D gene is possibly TRBD2 (5 bases). CDR3 length equals 14 residues. Germline assignment: CDR1 MNHEY and CDR2 SVGEGT. V dropped 2 bases and J dropped 1 base, with 9 bases sitting between them. The DNA for the CDR3 is TGTGCCAGCAGTTACGGGCGGGCTTCCTACGAGCAGTACTTC. Its protein is CASSYGRASYEQYF.